This TCR beta chain was obtained from a study of T cell responses to AZD1222 COVID-19 vaccine. Study details: Second doses were pooled across both intervals (about 4 or about 12 weeks).

The method was immunoSEQ multiplex PCR; TCRdb's version includes in-frame clones alone and lacks a portion of them. This repertoire shows roughly 100,000 clones, roughly 88% found once; its top ten account for under 3%. Germline V gene lookup returns CDR1 KGHDR and CDR2 SFDVKD. Trimming stripped 2 bases from V and 7 bases from J, with 22 bases between. This CDR3 is 17 amino acids long. This clone was observed a single time. Antigen unknown. Findings and limits, study-wide: White British people made up most donors, females outnumbered males, and clonal diversity was possibly underestimated. Spike-specific TCR breadth rose after two AZD1222 doses, and depth rose as well. Repertoire sampling was restricted to post-peak T cell response timepoints.

The chain has TRBV24-1 and TRBJ2-5; D possibly uses TRBD1 or TRBD2 (5 bases each). This sample comprised peripheral blood, obtained on day 0 of AZD1222 vaccination. The sequence derives from an adult in good health. The CDR3 region is CATSDSQPSGALGTQYF. CDR3 DNA sequence: TGTGCCACCAGTGATTCCCAACCCTCCGGGGCTTTAGGGACCCAGTACTTC.